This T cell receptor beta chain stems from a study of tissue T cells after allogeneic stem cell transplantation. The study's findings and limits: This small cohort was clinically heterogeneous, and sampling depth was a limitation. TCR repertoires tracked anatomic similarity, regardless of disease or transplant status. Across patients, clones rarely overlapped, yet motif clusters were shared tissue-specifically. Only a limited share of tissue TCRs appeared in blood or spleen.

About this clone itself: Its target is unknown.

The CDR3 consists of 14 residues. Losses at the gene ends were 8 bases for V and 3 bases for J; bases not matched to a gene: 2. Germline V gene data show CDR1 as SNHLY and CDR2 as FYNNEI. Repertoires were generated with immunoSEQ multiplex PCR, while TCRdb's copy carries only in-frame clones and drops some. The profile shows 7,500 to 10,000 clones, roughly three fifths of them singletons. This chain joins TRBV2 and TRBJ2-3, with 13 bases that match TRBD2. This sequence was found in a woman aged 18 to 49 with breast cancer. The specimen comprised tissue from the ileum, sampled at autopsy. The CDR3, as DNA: TGTGCCAGCGGACTAGCGGGAGTAACAGATACGCAGTATTTT. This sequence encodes CASGLAGVTDTQYF.